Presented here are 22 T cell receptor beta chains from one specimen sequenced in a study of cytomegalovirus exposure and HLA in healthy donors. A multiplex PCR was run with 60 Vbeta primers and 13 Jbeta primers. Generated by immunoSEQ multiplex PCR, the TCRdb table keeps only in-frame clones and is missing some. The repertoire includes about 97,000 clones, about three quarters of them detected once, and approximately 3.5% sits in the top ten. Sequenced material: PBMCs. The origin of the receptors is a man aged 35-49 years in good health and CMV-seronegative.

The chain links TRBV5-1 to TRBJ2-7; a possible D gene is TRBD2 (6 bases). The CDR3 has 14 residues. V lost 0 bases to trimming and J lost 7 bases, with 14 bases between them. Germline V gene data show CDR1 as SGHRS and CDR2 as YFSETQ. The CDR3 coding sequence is TGCGCCAGCAGCTTGGTTGCGGGATCTCAGGAGCAGTACTTC. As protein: CASSLVAGSQEQYF.

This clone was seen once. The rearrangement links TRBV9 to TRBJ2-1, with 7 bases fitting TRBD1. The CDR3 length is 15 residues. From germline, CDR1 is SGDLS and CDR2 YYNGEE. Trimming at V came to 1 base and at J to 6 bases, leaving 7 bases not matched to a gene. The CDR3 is CASSVQGSGGNEQFF. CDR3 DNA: TGTGCCAGCAGCGTACAAGGGTCAGGGGGCAATGAGCAGTTCTTC. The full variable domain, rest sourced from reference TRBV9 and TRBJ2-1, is DSGVTQTPKHLITATGQRVTLRCSPRSGDLSVYWYQQSLDQGLQFLIQYYNGEERAKGNILERFSAQQFPDLHSELNLSSLELGDSALYFCASSVQGSGGNEQFFGPGTRLTVL.

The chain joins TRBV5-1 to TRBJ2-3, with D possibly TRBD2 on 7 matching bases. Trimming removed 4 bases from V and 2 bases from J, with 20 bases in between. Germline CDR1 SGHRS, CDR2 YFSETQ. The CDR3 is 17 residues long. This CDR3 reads CASSLQLGGRYTDTQYF. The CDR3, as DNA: TGCGCCAGCAGCCTCCAGTTGGGGGGGCGATACACAGATACGCAGTATTTT.

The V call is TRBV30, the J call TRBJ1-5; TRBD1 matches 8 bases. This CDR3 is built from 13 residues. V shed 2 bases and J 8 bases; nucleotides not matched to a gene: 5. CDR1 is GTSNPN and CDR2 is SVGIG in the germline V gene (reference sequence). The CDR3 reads CAWSRQGAKPQHF. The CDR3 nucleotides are TGTGCCTGGAGTCGTCAGGGGGCGAAGCCCCAGCATTTT.

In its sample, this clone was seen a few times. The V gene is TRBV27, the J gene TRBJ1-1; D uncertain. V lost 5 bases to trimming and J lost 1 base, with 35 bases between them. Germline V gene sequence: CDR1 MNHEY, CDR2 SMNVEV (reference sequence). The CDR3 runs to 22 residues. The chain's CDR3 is CASSPTTWSETGRYSRNTEAFF. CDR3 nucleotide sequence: TGTGCCAGCAGTCCGACTACCTGGAGCGAGACTGGGCGCTACTCTAGGAACACTGAAGCTTTCTTT.

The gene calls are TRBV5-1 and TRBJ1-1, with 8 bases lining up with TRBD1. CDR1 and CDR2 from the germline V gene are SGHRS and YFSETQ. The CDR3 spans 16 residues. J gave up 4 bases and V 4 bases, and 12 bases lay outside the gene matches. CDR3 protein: CASSTSGGGRGTEAFF. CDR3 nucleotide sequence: TGCGCCAGCAGCACGTCAGGGGGCGGGAGAGGCACTGAAGCTTTCTTT.

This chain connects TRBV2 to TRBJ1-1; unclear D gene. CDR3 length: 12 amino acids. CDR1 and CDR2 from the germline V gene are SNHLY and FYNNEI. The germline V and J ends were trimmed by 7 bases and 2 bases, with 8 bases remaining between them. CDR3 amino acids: CASTYLNTEAFF. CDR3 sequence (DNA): TGTGCCAGCACGTACCTAAACACTGAAGCTTTCTTT.

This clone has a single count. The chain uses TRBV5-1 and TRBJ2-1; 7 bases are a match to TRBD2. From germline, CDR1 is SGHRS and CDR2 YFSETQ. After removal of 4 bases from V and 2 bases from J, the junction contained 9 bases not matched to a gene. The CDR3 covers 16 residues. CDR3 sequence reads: CASSGPGGTAYNEQFF. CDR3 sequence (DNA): TGCGCCAGCAGCGGCCCCGGGGGGACGGCCTACAATGAGCAGTTCTTC.

CDR3 nucleotides: TGCAGCGTTGAAGTTTGGGGGGGCAATGAGCAGTTCTTC. Translation: CSVEVWGGNEQFF. The chain recombines TRBV29-1 with TRBJ2-1; 7 nucleotides align to TRBD2. The CDR3 runs to 13 residues. The germline gives CDR1 SQVTM, CDR2 ANQGSEA. Trimming removed 1 base from V and 6 bases from J; junction bases left unmatched: 3.

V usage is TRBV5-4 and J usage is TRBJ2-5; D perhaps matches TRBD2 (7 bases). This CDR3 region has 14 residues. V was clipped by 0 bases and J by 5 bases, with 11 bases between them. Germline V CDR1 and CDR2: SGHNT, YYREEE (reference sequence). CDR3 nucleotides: TGTGCCAGCAGCTTGGGTAGGGGGGGGGAGACCCAGTACTTC. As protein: CASSLGRGGETQYF.

This CDR3 reads CASSLGQRGYYEQYF. The DNA for the CDR3 is TGTGCCAGCAGCTTGGGTCAGCGGGGGTACTACGAGCAGTACTTC. The chain combines TRBV5-4 with TRBJ2-7, with 8 positions matching TRBD2. Germline CDR1 reads SGHNT; CDR2 reads YYREEE (reference sequence). The length of the CDR3 is 15 residues. Losses at the gene ends were 0 bases for V and 3 bases for J; bases not matched to a gene: 5. The full variable domain, with the rest looked up from reference TRBV5-4 and TRBJ2-7, is ETGVTQSPTHLIKTRGQQVTLRCSSQSGHNTVSWYQQALGQGPQFIFQYYREEENGRGNFPPRFSGLQFPNYSSELNVNALELDDSALYLCASSLGQRGYYEQYFGPGTRLTVT.

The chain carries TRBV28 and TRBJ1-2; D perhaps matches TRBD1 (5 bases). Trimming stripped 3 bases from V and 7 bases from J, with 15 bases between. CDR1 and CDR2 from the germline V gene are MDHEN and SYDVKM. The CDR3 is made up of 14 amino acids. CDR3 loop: CASSLDTGTSGYTF. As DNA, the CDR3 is TGTGCCAGCAGTTTGGATACCGGGACTTCTGGCTACACCTTC.

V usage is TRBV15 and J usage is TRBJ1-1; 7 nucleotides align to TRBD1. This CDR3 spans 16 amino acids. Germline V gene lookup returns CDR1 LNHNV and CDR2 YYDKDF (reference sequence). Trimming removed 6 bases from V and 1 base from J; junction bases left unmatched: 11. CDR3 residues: CATRSGTEIGNTEAFF. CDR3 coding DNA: TGTGCCACCAGGTCCGGGACAGAGATAGGGAACACTGAAGCTTTCTTT.

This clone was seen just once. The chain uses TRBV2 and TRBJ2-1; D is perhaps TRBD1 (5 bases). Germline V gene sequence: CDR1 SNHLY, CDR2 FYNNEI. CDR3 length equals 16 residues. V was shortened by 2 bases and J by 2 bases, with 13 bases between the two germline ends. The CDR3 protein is CASSERGFLAYNEQFF. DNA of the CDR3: TGTGCCAGCAGTGAAAGGGGCTTTCTGGCCTACAATGAGCAGTTCTTC.

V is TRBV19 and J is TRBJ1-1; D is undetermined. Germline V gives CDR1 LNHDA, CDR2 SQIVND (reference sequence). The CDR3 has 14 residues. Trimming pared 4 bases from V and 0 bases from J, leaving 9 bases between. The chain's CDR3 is CASSTRSMNTEAFF. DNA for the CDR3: TGTGCCAGTAGTACCCGATCTATGAACACTGAAGCTTTCTTT.

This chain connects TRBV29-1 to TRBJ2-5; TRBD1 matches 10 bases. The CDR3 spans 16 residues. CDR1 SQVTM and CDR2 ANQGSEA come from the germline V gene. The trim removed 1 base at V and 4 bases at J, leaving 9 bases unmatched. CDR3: CSVEGGQGDLGETQYF. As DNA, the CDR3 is TGCAGCGTTGAAGGTGGACAGGGGGATTTAGGAGAGACCCAGTACTTC.

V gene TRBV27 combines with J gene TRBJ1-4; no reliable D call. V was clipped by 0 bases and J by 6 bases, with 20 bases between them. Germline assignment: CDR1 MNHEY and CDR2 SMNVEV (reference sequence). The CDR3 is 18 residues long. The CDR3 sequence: CASSLSIRPEGVHEKLFF. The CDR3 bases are TGTGCCAGCAGTTTATCCATTCGGCCTGAGGGAGTTCATGAAAAACTGTTTTTT.

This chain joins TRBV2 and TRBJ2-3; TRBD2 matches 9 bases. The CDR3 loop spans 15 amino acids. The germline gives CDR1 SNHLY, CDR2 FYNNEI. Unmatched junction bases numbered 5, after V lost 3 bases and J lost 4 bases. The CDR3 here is CASSDGGGAPDTQYF. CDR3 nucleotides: TGTGCCAGCAGTGATGGCGGGGGGGCCCCAGATACGCAGTATTTT.

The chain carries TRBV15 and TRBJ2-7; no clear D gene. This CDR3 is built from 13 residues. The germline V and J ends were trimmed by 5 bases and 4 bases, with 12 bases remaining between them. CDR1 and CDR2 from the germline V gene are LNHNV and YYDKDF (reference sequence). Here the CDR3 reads CATSLGAEYEQYF. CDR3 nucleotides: TGTGCCACCAGCCTAGGAGCCGAGTACGAGCAGTACTTC.

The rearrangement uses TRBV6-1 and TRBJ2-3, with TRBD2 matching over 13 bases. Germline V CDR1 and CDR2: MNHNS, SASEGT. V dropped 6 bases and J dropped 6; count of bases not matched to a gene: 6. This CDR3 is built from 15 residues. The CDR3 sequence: CASSWTSGGWDTQYF. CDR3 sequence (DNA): TGTGCCAGCAGCTGGACTAGCGGGGGATGGGATACGCAGTATTTT.

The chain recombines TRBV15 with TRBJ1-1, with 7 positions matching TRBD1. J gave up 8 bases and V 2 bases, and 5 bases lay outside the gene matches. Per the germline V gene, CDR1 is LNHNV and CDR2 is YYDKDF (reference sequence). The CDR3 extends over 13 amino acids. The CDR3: CATSRSRGYEAFF. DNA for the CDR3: TGTGCCACCAGCAGATCCAGGGGGTACGAAGCTTTCTTT.

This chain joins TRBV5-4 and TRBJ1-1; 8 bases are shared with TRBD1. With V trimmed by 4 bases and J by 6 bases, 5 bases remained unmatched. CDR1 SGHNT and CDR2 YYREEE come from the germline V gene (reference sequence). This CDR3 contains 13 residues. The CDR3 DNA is TGTGCCAGCAGCGGACAGGGCAGCCCTGAAGCTTTCTTT. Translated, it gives CASSGQGSPEAFF.